One and the same sample provided the 28 T cell receptor beta chains below, sequenced in a study of blood T cell repertoires in COVID-19. The repertoire was sequenced with immunoSEQ multiplex PCR; TCRdb's copy has only in-frame clones and lacks some. The repertoire holds more than 90,000 clones, with approximately 80% as singletons. Material: peripheral blood. The receptors were gathered from a woman in her sixties or seventies with acute or convalescent COVID-19.

The V call is TRBV24-1, the J call TRBJ1-5; maybe TRBD1 (5 bases). The CDR3 is 15 residues long. The V end lost 8 bases, the J end lost 2 bases, and 15 bases lay between the germline ends. Germline-derived CDR1 and CDR2 are KGHDR and SFDVKD. As DNA, the CDR3 is TGTGCCACCACTCCGTGGGGGAGGTGCAATCAGCCCCAGCATTTT. Translation: CATTPWGRCNQPQHF.

This clone was observed a single time. The rearrangement uses TRBV7-9 and TRBJ2-3; TRBD2 aligns across 14 bases. In germline, CDR1 is SEHNR, CDR2 FQNEAQ (reference sequence). The J segment lost 3 bases and the V segment lost 1 base, leaving 3 bases of the junction unmatched. The CDR3 length is 17 residues. CDR3 nucleotide sequence: TGTGCCAGCAGCTTAGGGGGGACTAGCGGGAGAACAGATACGCAGTATTTT. Residues: CASSLGGTSGRTDTQYF.

This chain links TRBV19 with TRBJ1-5, with a weak D call TRBD1 (5 bases). This CDR3 has 14 amino acids. Germline V gene data show CDR1 as LNHDA and CDR2 as SQIVND (reference sequence). V was clipped by 7 bases and J by 5 bases, with 15 bases between them. CDR3: CASTVQEGYQPQHF. The CDR3 DNA reads as TGTGCCAGTACCGTCCAGGAGGGGTATCAGCCCCAGCATTTT.

This chain connects TRBV7-8 to TRBJ2-7; D unresolved. V gave up 5 bases and J gave up 4 bases, with 21 bases separating them. Germline lookup yields CDR1 SGHVS and CDR2 FQNEAQ. The CDR3 covers 16 residues. The CDR3 coding sequence is TGTGCCAGCAGCCCCTCCACGGTGGTGATTATGTACGAGCAGTACTTC. This sequence encodes CASSPSTVVIMYEQYF.

This sequence joins TRBV19 and TRBJ2-5, with D possibly being TRBD1 (6 bases). The germline V gene encodes CDR1 LNHDA and CDR2 SQIVND (reference sequence). Trimming took 4 bases from V and 7 from J, leaving 16 bases between them. This CDR3 region has 14 residues. The CDR3 protein is CASSTLTGRRTQYF. CDR3 nucleotides: TGTGCCAGTAGTACTTTGACAGGTAGAAGGACCCAGTACTTC.

The rearrangement links TRBV19 to TRBJ2-7; 8 bases agree with TRBD1. This CDR3 contains 14 residues. Germline V gives CDR1 LNHDA, CDR2 SQIVND (reference sequence). V lost 5 bases and J lost 0; bases outside the gene matches: 3. Written as DNA, the CDR3 is TGTGCCAGTAGTGCAGGGGGCGGCTCCTACGAGCAGTACTTC. Translated, it gives CASSAGGGSYEQYF.

This sequence joins TRBV19 and TRBJ1-5; 8 nucleotides line up with TRBD1. V shed 5 bases and J 6 bases; nucleotides not matched to a gene: 9. This CDR3 spans 15 amino acids. The V gene's germline CDR1 is LNHDA and CDR2 SQIVND (reference sequence). The CDR3 nucleotides read TGTGCCAGTAGTCTGCGAGCAGGGGGCATTCAGCCCCAGCATTTT. Its translation is CASSLRAGGIQPQHF.

The chain couples TRBV18 to TRBJ2-7, with 7 bases fitting TRBD1. The CDR3 runs to 14 residues. V was pared by 5 bases and J by 0 bases, with 4 bases of the junction left unmatched. Germline CDR1 reads KGHSH; CDR2 reads LQKENI. CDR3 in DNA: TGTGCCAGCTCAAAAGGACAGGACTCCTACGAGCAGTACTTC. This translates into CASSKGQDSYEQYF.

The rearrangement links TRBV7-3 to TRBJ2-1, with 7 bases fitting TRBD2. The CDR3 loop spans 15 amino acids. Germline assignment: CDR1 SGHTA and CDR2 FQGTGA. Trimming at V came to 5 bases and at J to 3 bases, leaving 7 bases not matched to a gene. CDR3 region: CASSPEASGYNEQFF. The CDR3 nucleotides read TGTGCCAGCAGCCCAGAGGCTAGCGGCTACAATGAGCAGTTCTTC.

This rearrangement joins TRBV19 to TRBJ2-6; TRBD1 agrees at 7 bases. V lost 5 bases to trimming and J lost 1 base; unmatched junction nucleotides: 5. The CDR3 loop spans 16 amino acids. Germline CDR1 and CDR2: LNHDA and SQIVND (reference sequence). The CDR3 DNA is TGTGCCAGTAGTGTATCGACAGGGTCTGGGGCCAACGTCCTGACTTTC. This gives the protein CASSVSTGSGANVLTF.

V and J are TRBV7-2 and TRBJ1-5, with 9 bases identical to TRBD1. V lost 3 bases to trimming and J lost 4 bases; unmatched junction nucleotides: 4. The CDR3 consists of 15 residues. The germline V gene has CDR1 SGHTA and CDR2 FQGNSA. CDR3 sequence (DNA): TGTGCCAGCAGCTTTCCGGGACAGGGTAATCAGCCCCAGCATTTT. Its protein product is CASSFPGQGNQPQHF.

V is TRBV7-9 and J is TRBJ1-5; no reliable D call. The CDR3 contains 13 residues. CDR1 and CDR2 (germline): SEHNR, FQNEAQ (reference sequence). V shed 1 base and J shed 5 bases, with 6 bases lying between them. CDR3 residues: CASSLGRDQPQHF. In DNA form, the CDR3 reads TGTGCCAGCAGCTTAGGCCGAGATCAGCCCCAGCATTTT.

The V and J genes are TRBV2 and TRBJ1-3; tentative D call: TRBD1 (6 bases). Trimming shortened V by 7 bases and J by 2 bases, and 9 bases separated the two germline ends. The germline CDR1 and CDR2 sequences are SNHLY and FYNNEI. This CDR3 contains 13 residues. The CDR3 DNA follows: TGTGCCAGCAACAGGGATACTGGAAACACCATATATTTT. This codes for CASNRDTGNTIYF. The whole variable domain, filled in from reference TRBV2 and TRBJ1-3, reads EPEVTQTPSHQVTQMGQEVILRCVPISNHLYFYWYRQILGQKVEFLVSFYNNEISEKSEIFDDQFSVERPDGSNFTLKIRSTKLEDSAMYFCASNRDTGNTIYFGEGSWLTVV.

This sequence joins TRBV19 and TRBJ2-7, with D perhaps TRBD1 (5 bases). Germline V gene lookup returns CDR1 LNHDA and CDR2 SQIVND (reference sequence). V lost 3 bases, J lost 5 bases, and 14 bases lay in between. The CDR3 is made up of 14 amino acids. CDR3 residues: CASSMGQVGDEQYF. CDR3 coding DNA: TGTGCCAGTAGTATGGGGCAGGTTGGGGACGAGCAGTACTTC.

This clone was seen only once. J is TRBJ2-1 and V is TRBV6-5; tentative D call: TRBD2 (5 bases). Germline V lookup: CDR1 MNHEY, CDR2 SVGAGI. The V and J ends lost 0 bases and 6 bases respectively, with 9 bases between them. The CDR3 contains 14 residues. The CDR3: CASSYSPAVNEQFF. The DNA for the CDR3 is TGTGCCAGCAGTTACTCACCAGCGGTCAATGAGCAGTTCTTC.

The chain uses TRBV5-1 and TRBJ1-2; 9 nucleotides line up with TRBD1. From germline, CDR1 is SGHRS and CDR2 YFSETQ. Trimming at V came to 0 bases and at J to 8 bases, leaving 8 bases not matched to a gene. The CDR3 length is 15 residues. This CDR3 is CASSLAVGQGSGYTF. In nucleotides, the CDR3 is TGCGCCAGCAGCTTGGCCGTTGGACAGGGGTCGGGCTACACCTTC.

V gene TRBV4-2 combines with J gene TRBJ1-2, with D possibly matching TRBD1 (5 bases). The V gene's germline CDR1 is LGHNA and CDR2 YNFKEQ. V lost 0 bases and J 6 bases, leaving 14 bases between the germline ends. The CDR3 length is 15 residues. CDR3 region: CASSQDGAGRDGYTF. CDR3 bases: TGTGCCAGCAGCCAAGACGGGGCAGGGAGGGATGGCTACACCTTC.

The chain links TRBV5-4 to TRBJ2-2; 11 bases fit TRBD2. Germline CDR1 reads SGHNT; CDR2 reads YYREEE (reference sequence). The CDR3 extends over 16 amino acids. The V segment lost 4 bases and the J segment 0 bases; nucleotides outside the gene matches: 2. The CDR3 reads CASSPTSGTNTGELFF. The CDR3 bases are TGTGCCAGCAGCCCGACTAGCGGGACGAACACCGGGGAGCTGTTTTTT.

In this sample, this clone turned up a few times. This chain joins TRBV2 and TRBJ2-2, with D hard to call. The CDR3 is 14 residues long. The germline V gene has CDR1 SNHLY and CDR2 FYNNEI. V was pared by 3 bases and J by 1 base, with 6 bases between. As DNA, the CDR3 is TGTGCCAGCAGTGAGGCCGTGAACACCGGGGAGCTGTTTTTT. It codes for CASSEAVNTGELFF.

The chain links TRBV6-5 to TRBJ1-3; D not resolved. V was shortened by 7 bases and J by 0 bases, with 10 bases between the two germline ends. CDR3 length equals 14 residues. Germline CDR1 is MNHEY and CDR2 is SVGAGI. CDR3: CASTRDLSGNTIYF. The CDR3 DNA is TGTGCCAGCACTCGGGATCTCTCTGGAAACACCATATATTTT.

J is TRBJ1-1 and V is TRBV27, with D possibly being TRBD1 (5 bases). The CDR3 is made up of 17 amino acids. Trimming cost V 5 bases and J 1 base, with 20 bases left between them. Looked up from germline, CDR1 is MNHEY and CDR2 is SMNVEV (reference sequence). The CDR3 sequence is CASSALGLGQGNTEAFF. The CDR3 nucleotides are TGTGCCAGCAGTGCCCTGGGGCTGGGGCAGGGGAACACTGAAGCTTTCTTT.

The chain uses TRBV5-1 and TRBJ2-7; 12 bases map to TRBD2. The CDR3 covers 14 residues. Germline-derived CDR1 and CDR2 are SGHRS and YFSETQ. J was trimmed by 2 bases and V by 4 bases; bases with no gene match: 1. The CDR3 DNA sequence: TGCGCCAGCAGCAGGACTAGCGGGGCCTACGAGCAGTACTTC. Its protein product is CASSRTSGAYEQYF.

In this sample, this clone turned up once. The V call is TRBV6-6, the J call TRBJ2-2; a weak D match, TRBD2 (6 bases). Germline values: CDR1 MNHNY, CDR2 SVGAGI (reference sequence). The V end lost 10 bases, the J end lost 1 base, and 16 bases lay between the germline ends. The CDR3 extends over 15 amino acids. CDR3 amino acids: CATRGGALNTGELFF. CDR3 bases: TGTGCCACCAGAGGCGGGGCCTTGAACACCGGGGAGCTGTTTTTT.

The CDR3 loop is CASSYSGTGGQPQHF. CDR3 DNA sequence: TGTGCCAGCAGTTACTCGGGGACAGGGGGCCAGCCCCAGCATTTT. The chain has TRBV6-5 and TRBJ1-5; TRBD1 agrees at 12 bases. CDR1 MNHEY and CDR2 SVGAGI come from the germline V gene. The CDR3 is 15 amino acids. The V and J ends lost 0 bases and 7 bases, in that order; junction bases with no gene match: 1.

The chain links TRBV27 to TRBJ2-5, with TRBD1 matching 7 bases. J was trimmed by 5 bases and V by 5 bases; bases with no gene match: 8. In germline, CDR1 is MNHEY, CDR2 SMNVEV (reference sequence). This CDR3 comprises 14 residues. CDR3 coding DNA: TGTGCCAGCAGTCTCTCGACAGGGCGCGAGACCCAGTACTTC. Encoded protein: CASSLSTGRETQYF.

The rearrangement uses TRBV19 and TRBJ1-3; 7 nucleotides line up with TRBD1. This CDR3 has 16 amino acids. Germline CDR1 LNHDA, CDR2 SQIVND (reference sequence). The ends lost 2 bases at V and 2 bases at J; junction bases unmatched: 6. The CDR3 nucleotides read TGTGCCAGTAGTATAAACTCGGGACAGCCTGGAAACACCATATATTTT. Amino acids: CASSINSGQPGNTIYF.

In this sample, this clone turned up once. The chain recombines TRBV19 with TRBJ2-1; 7 bases agree with TRBD2. The CDR3 is 15 residues long. Germline trimming cut 4 bases from V and 6 bases from J; bases unmatched to any gene: 9. Per the germline V gene, CDR1 is LNHDA and CDR2 is SQIVND (reference sequence). The CDR3 is CASSTSGFSGNEQFF. The CDR3 coding sequence is TGTGCCAGTAGTACTAGCGGTTTTTCGGGCAATGAGCAGTTCTTC.

The rearrangement links TRBV9 to TRBJ2-2; 10 bases align to TRBD2. J was trimmed by 6 bases and V by 0 bases; bases with no gene match: 2. Germline CDR1 and CDR2: SGDLS and YYNGEE. The length of the CDR3 is 15 residues. The CDR3 DNA reads TGTGCCAGCAGCGTAGGGACTAGCGGCCCCGGGGAGCTGTTTTTT. Translated: CASSVGTSGPGELFF.